This T cell receptor beta chain comes out of a study of T cells in Graves' hyperthyroidism and ophthalmopathy. The source of the PBMCs was roughly 10 ml of fresh peripheral blood. Concerning this clonotype: A much larger clone differs from this one at a single base, so this may be a read error.

The V and J ends lost 3 bases and 6 bases respectively, with 13 bases between them. This CDR3 is built from 14 residues. CDR1 is SNHLY and CDR2 is FYNNEI in the germline V gene. RNA transcripts served as the template for amplifying TCR beta CDR3 regions. Primed by the HTBI set, a first-round RT-PCR was run on the TCR CDR3. MiXCR, run by TCRdb on the multiplex PCR reads, gives a single entry per CDR3 protein. This table holds approximately 330,000 distinct CDR3 sequences, about 18% found once. The sequenced sample was blood. This rearrangement joins TRBV2 to TRBJ2-3; no definite D call. The origin of this receptor is a woman between 45 and 60 years old with Graves' hyperthyroidism. The CDR3 region has the DNA TGTGCCAGCAGTGATCTTTTCGGCAGGGATACGCAGTATTTT. It encodes CASSDLFGRDTQYF. Filled out from reference TRBV2 and TRBJ2-3, the complete variable domain reads EPEVTQTPSHQVTQMGQEVILRCVPISNHLYFYWYRQILGQKVEFLVSFYNNEISEKSEIFDDQFSVERPDGSNFTLKIRSTKLEDSAMYFCASSDLFGRDTQYFGPGTRLTVL.